This T cell receptor beta chain was obtained from a study of T cell repertoires in cytomegalovirus infection. For the study at large: A matching HLA type, together with CMV infection, was signaled by public TCR beta signatures. Study-wide results and limits: Carriage of CMV together with the relevant HLA was identifiable through cumulative public TCR beta family frequency. The ex vivo response was dominated by HLA-C-restricted CMV-specific TCR beta clonotypes.

The ends were cut back, 4 bases at V and 0 bases at J, with 4 bases in the middle. The germline V gene has CDR1 SQVTM and CDR2 ANQGSEA. The CDR3 contains 13 residues. From the reads, TCRdb called clonotypes with MiXCR, one entry per CDR3 protein. The data show more than 150,000 distinct CDR3 sequences, with roughly 30% seen just once and roughly 29% held by the top ten. This clonotype showed up just a few times. The antigen remains undetermined. The gene calls are TRBV29-1 and TRBJ1-6; D gene unclear. Source material: PBMCs. The receptor was derived from a human donor in good health (CMV status not recorded). Some clones in this sample may be carry-over from other donors' samples. The CDR3: CSVVRSYNSPLHF. The CDR3 nucleotides read TGCAGCGTTGTTCGCTCCTATAATTCACCCCTCCACTTT.